This T cell receptor beta chain comes out of a study of blood T cells in healthy people across ages. Whole-study findings and limits: The donors' CMV status was not determined, possibly confounding changes in expanded clonotypes. Strong correlation existed between TCR beta diversity and naive T cell percentage.

Isolation recovered at least 6 million PBMCs from every sample. Germline values: CDR1 MNHEY, CDR2 SVGEGT. The CDR3 covers 16 residues. Between the trimmed V and J ends, which lost 4 bases and 2 bases, there was a span of 15 bases. Remarks on this clonotype: Its antigen is undetermined.

With a J-beta primer mix and a sample-barcoded 5' primer, a second PCR ran 7 to 11 cycles. Unique molecular identifiers of 12 random nucleotides labeled each cDNA. Using its own MiXCR run on the 5' RACE reads, TCRdb lists one record per CDR3 protein. The table lists 650,000 to 1,000,000 distinct CDR3 sequences, roughly 34% of them singletons. The receptor was isolated from a young man in good health. The chain carries TRBV6-2 or TRBV6-3 and TRBJ2-1, with D perhaps matching TRBD2 (5 bases). Sequenced sample: blood. The chain's CDR3 is CASSSISRGTYNEQFF. In DNA, the CDR3 is TGTGCCAGCAGTTCCATTAGCCGGGGAACCTACAATGAGCAGTTCTTC.